These 25 T cell receptor beta chains share one sample of origin, sequenced in a study of T cells in Graves' hyperthyroidism and ophthalmopathy. TCR beta CDR3 regions were amplified from RNA transcripts. Using the HTBI primer set, a first-round RT-PCR was run on the TCR CDR3. TCRdb re-called the multiplex PCR reads with MiXCR, one entry per CDR3 protein. The sample gives around 600,000 distinct CDR3 sequences, less than 45% of which show up once; less than 8.5% is in the top ten. Sequencing was carried out using peripheral blood or thyroid tissue (not recorded which). Receptors were obtained from an adult man with Graves' disease, either hyperthyroidism or ophthalmopathy (not recorded which).

The sample holds a few counts of this clonotype. The chain joins TRBV5-1 to TRBJ1-5, with a possible D match to TRBD1 (5 bases). Per germline, CDR1 SGHRS and CDR2 YFSETQ. V was pared by 3 bases and J by 4 bases, with 17 bases between. The CDR3 extends over 16 amino acids. The CDR3 loop is CASSYGTSEANQPQHF. The CDR3 bases are TGCGCCAGCAGCTACGGGACCTCCGAGGCTAATCAGCCCCAGCATTTT.

Only a few counts were recorded for this clonotype. This chain joins TRBV19 and TRBJ2-7; D uncertain. The germline CDR1 and CDR2 sequences are LNHDA and SQIVND (reference sequence). The CDR3 consists of 14 residues. Trimming took off 1 base at V and 0 bases at J, with 7 bases between the two ends. As DNA, the CDR3 is TGTGCCAGTAGTATAGCGGGCCGCTCCTACGAGCAGTACTTC. This encodes CASSIAGRSYEQYF.

Ten or more counts support this clonotype. The chain uses TRBV25-1 and TRBJ1-4; D unclear. The CDR3 is 8 amino acids. Per the germline V gene, CDR1 is MGHDK and CDR2 is SYGVNS. The ends were cut back, 8 bases at V and 14 bases at J, with 6 bases in the middle. Here the CDR3 reads CASLPLFF. The CDR3, as DNA: TGTGCCAGCCTCCCCCTGTTTTTT.

This sequence joins TRBV29-1 and TRBJ1-2, with D tentatively TRBD1 (5 bases). The germline gives CDR1 SQVTM, CDR2 ANQGSEA. The CDR3 covers 11 residues. The CDR3 is CRLARDYGYTF. CDR3 sequence (DNA): TGCAGACTGGCCAGGGACTATGGCTACACCTTC. Filled out from reference TRBV29-1 and TRBJ1-2, the complete variable domain reads SAVISQKPSRDICQRGTSLTIQCQVDSQVTMMFWYRQQPGQSLTLIATANQGSEATYESGFVIDKFPISRPNLTFSTLTVSNMSPEDSSIYLCRLARDYGYTFGSGTRLTVV.

Ten or more counts support this clonotype. The chain carries TRBV2 and TRBJ2-5, with TRBD1 identical over 9 bases. Trimming removed 7 bases from V and 1 base from J; junction bases left unmatched: 7. The CDR3 totals 15 residues. In germline, CDR1 is SNHLY, CDR2 FYNNEI. In DNA, the CDR3 is TGTGCCAGCAAAGAGGACAGGGGAGTCCAAGAGACCCAGTACTTC. Its translation: CASKEDRGVQETQYF.

A word on this clonotype: Possible read error: a much larger clone is one base away. The chain links TRBV12-3 or TRBV12-4 to TRBJ1-1; TRBD1 matches 7 bases. CDR3 size: 14 residues. The V gene end was trimmed by 6 bases and the J gene end by 10 bases; junction bases not matched to a gene: 14. The CDR3 loop reads CASRPRQGLVGAFF. For the CDR3, the DNA is TGTGCCAGCAGGCCTCGACAGGGCTTGGTCGGAGCTTTCTTT.

This clonotype was seen a handful of times. The V and J genes are TRBV20-1 and TRBJ1-2; D unclear. Germline CDR1 is DFQATT and CDR2 is SNEGSKA (reference sequence). This CDR3 has 16 amino acids. The V end lost 5 bases, the J end lost 8 bases, and 27 bases lay between the germline ends. CDR3 nucleotide sequence: TGCAGTGCTGCCCCCTTGGGTAGGCGACTAAGGAGCGGCTACACCTTC. The encoded protein is CSAAPLGRRLRSGYTF.

This clonotype was detected only once. A much larger clone lies one base from this, so it may be a read error. The chain employs TRBV7-6 and TRBJ2-7; TRBD1 is a possible D gene (6 bases). The J call may be in error: the DNA end matches TRBJ2-1 better. Germline CDR1 SGHVS, CDR2 FNYEAQ. The CDR3 covers 16 residues. The CDR3 sequence: CASSLMAGTSSYEQFF. The CDR3 DNA reads as TGTGCCAGCAGCCTTATGGCCGGGACAAGTTCCTACGAGCAGTTCTTC.

On this clonotype itself: A read error is possible here, since a much larger clone lies one base away. The chain uses TRBV10-1 and TRBJ1-2; D is unresolved. The CDR3 totals 13 residues. V shed 7 bases and J shed 0 bases, with 9 bases lying between them. From germline, CDR1 is WNHNN and CDR2 SYGVQD (reference sequence). The CDR3 DNA follows: TGCGCCAGCAACAACATACCTAACTATGGCTACACCTTC. Translation: CASNNIPNYGYTF.

The chain recombines TRBV29-1 with TRBJ1-2, with 8 bases identical to TRBD1. The germline V gene has CDR1 SQVTM and CDR2 ANQGSEA. V trimming: 4 bases; J trimming: 2 bases; junction bases outside the gene matches: 9. The length of the CDR3 is 15 residues. CDR3 sequence: CSVGAGGLMNYGYTF. CDR3 coding DNA: TGCAGCGTTGGGGCAGGGGGCTTAATGAACTATGGCTACACCTTC.

In the case of this clonotype: Relative to the germline gene, one junction end is altered; a read error may explain this. This chain connects TRBV7-9 to TRBJ1-2; 9 bases align to TRBD1. This CDR3 has 13 amino acids. From germline, CDR1 is SEHNR and CDR2 FQNEAQ (reference sequence). CDR3 sequence (DNA): TGTGCCGGCAGCTTTGGACAGGGGCATGGCTACACCTTC. Residues: CAGSFGQGHGYTF.

This clonotype was observed many times. CDR3 sequence: CASSLMEGTEAFF. CDR3 DNA: TGTGCCAGCAGCTTGATGGAAGGCACTGAAGCTTTCTTT. The V and J genes are TRBV7-9 and TRBJ1-1; D gene unclear. Trimming left V 3 bases short and J 4 bases short, with 9 bases between. The CDR3 is made up of 13 amino acids. The germline gives CDR1 SEHNR, CDR2 FQNEAQ (reference sequence).

The genes are TRBV20-1 and TRBJ2-7; 10 bases agree with TRBD1. Germline V gene lookup returns CDR1 DFQATT and CDR2 SNEGSKA (reference sequence). The CDR3 consists of 15 residues. Unmatched junction bases numbered 13, after V lost 6 bases and J lost 5 bases. The CDR3 DNA reads as TGCAGTGCGCCTAACCTGGGACAGGGGTTCGACGAGCAGTACTTC. Amino acid sequence: CSAPNLGQGFDEQYF.

This clonotype appeared many times. The gene calls are TRBV24-1 and TRBJ2-2; a possible D gene is TRBD2 (5 bases). V lost 8 bases and J lost 2, with 8 bases in between. Germline CDR1 KGHDR, CDR2 SFDVKD. The CDR3 loop spans 13 amino acids. CDR3 DNA sequence: TGTGCCACCAAAGGGAGAAACACCGGGGAGCTGTTTTTT. This codes for CATKGRNTGELFF.

There are a few counts of this clonotype. The chain recombines TRBV9 with TRBJ2-7; TRBD1 or TRBD2 may be the D gene (6 bases each). CDR1 and CDR2 from the germline V gene are SGDLS and YYNGEE. There are 15 residues in the CDR3. Trimming removed 0 bases at V and 2 bases at J, with 12 bases between. The CDR3 region is CASSVATGATYEQYF. As DNA, the CDR3 is TGTGCCAGCAGCGTAGCTACGGGGGCTACCTACGAGCAGTACTTC.

This sequence joins TRBV29-1 and TRBJ1-4, with D tentatively TRBD1 (5 bases). Deletions cut 6 bases from V and 0 bases from J, with 11 bases between. The CDR3 contains 14 residues. CDR1 is SQVTM, CDR2 ANQGSEA, per germline. The DNA for the CDR3 is TGCAGCGTCCCATGGGGGGCAACTAATGAAAAACTGTTTTTT. It translates to CSVPWGATNEKLFF.

V usage is TRBV7-2 and J usage is TRBJ1-4; tentatively, D is TRBD1 (6 bases). Germline CDR1 reads SGHTA; CDR2 reads FQGNSA. The CDR3 consists of 15 residues. V was cut by 2 bases and J by 9 bases, with 16 bases left in between. CDR3 sequence reads: CASSLLGGSAKKLFF. The DNA for the CDR3 is TGTGCCAGCAGCTTACTGGGGGGCAGCGCTAAAAAACTGTTTTTT.

Only a few counts were recorded for this clonotype. This chain uses TRBV19 with TRBJ2-7; unclear D gene. Germline CDR1 and CDR2: LNHDA and SQIVND (reference sequence). This CDR3 region has 16 residues. Trimming cost V 6 bases and J 4 bases, with 22 bases left between them. In DNA, the CDR3 is TGTGCCAGTAGCAATCAAGCAGGAGCTCATTCGTACGAGCAGTACTTC. Amino acid sequence: CASSNQAGAHSYEQYF.

The chain uses TRBV21-1 and TRBJ2-5; the table's D call, TRBD1, was not checked against the DNA. TRBV21-1 is a known pseudogene. This CDR3 region has 14 residues. In DNA form, the CDR3 reads TGTGCCAGCAGCGAAGGGACAGGATTTCAGACCCAGTACTTC. Its protein product is CASSEGTGFQTQYF.

About this clonotype itself: Since the CDR3 does not end with the conserved phenylalanine or tryptophan, this likely comes from a read error. Because the CDR3's place on the DNA is in doubt, the DNA is left out and the CDR3 is given as listed by TCRdb. The rearrangement joins TRBV2 to TRBJ1-6. The CDR3 spans 8 residues, counting both ends. Germline values: CDR1 SNHLY, CDR2 FYNNEI. CDR3 amino acids: CASSVGYS.

The V and J genes are TRBV7-9 and TRBJ1-2; TRBD1 is a possible D gene (5 bases). Germline CDR1 and CDR2: SEHNR and FQNEAQ (reference sequence). Trimming stripped 5 bases from V and 1 base from J, with 11 bases between. The CDR3 has 14 residues. This CDR3 is CASSGWDGNYGYTF. Written as DNA, the CDR3 is TGTGCCAGCAGCGGGTGGGACGGTAACTATGGCTACACCTTC.

Worth noting for this clonotype: This may be a read error, as it is one base from a much larger clone. V and J are TRBV12-3 or TRBV12-4 and TRBJ1-6; D gene ambiguous. V dropped 10 bases and J dropped 4 bases, with 8 bases sitting between them. CDR3 length: 12 residues. The CDR3 reads CANAPYNSPLHF. The CDR3 DNA sequence: TGTGCCAACGCTCCTTATAATTCACCCCTCCACTTT.

This clonotype was counted ten times or more. The rearrangement uses TRBV25-1 and TRBJ1-6, with 8 bases aligning to TRBD1. The CDR3 runs to 17 residues. V was pared by 6 bases and J by 5 bases, with 12 bases of the junction left unmatched. Germline V lookup: CDR1 MGHDK, CDR2 SYGVNS. The CDR3 DNA is TGTGCCAGCAGACGCGTCATGACAGGGGTTCATAATTCACCCCTCCACTTT. Its translation is CASRRVMTGVHNSPLHF.

This clonotype has a handful of counts. V gene TRBV6-5 combines with J gene TRBJ1-1; D gene uncertain. Trimming cost V 6 bases and J 6 bases, with 14 bases left between them. This CDR3 is built from 13 residues. From germline, CDR1 is MNHEY and CDR2 SVGAGI. The CDR3 loop reads CASSPWEESEAFF. The CDR3 nucleotides are TGTGCCAGCAGCCCCTGGGAGGAGTCTGAAGCTTTCTTT.

In its sample, this clonotype was seen a few times. CDR3 coding DNA: TGTGCCAGCACCCGGGACAGCGCTATTAACTATGGCTACACCTTC. Amino acid sequence: CASTRDSAINYGYTF. The chain has TRBV7-8 and TRBJ1-2; 7 bases line up with TRBD1. The CDR3 extends over 15 amino acids. Germline loops: CDR1 SGHVS, CDR2 FQNEAQ. Germline trimming cut 7 bases from V and 1 base from J; bases unmatched to any gene: 9.